Following are 7 T cell receptor beta chains from one sample sequenced in a study of T cell repertoires in cytomegalovirus infection. TCRdb reanalysed the reads using MiXCR and keeps one entry per CDR3 protein. The sample yields 150,000 to 200,000 distinct CDR3 sequences, approximately 15% seen once. Sequenced input: PBMCs. These receptors all stem from a human donor in good health (CMV status not recorded). Some clones in this sample may be carry-over from other donors' samples.

This clonotype appeared many times. The chain recombines TRBV28 with TRBJ1-5; D is perhaps TRBD1 (5 bases). The CDR3 loop spans 14 amino acids. The V and J ends lost 2 bases and 7 bases respectively, with 12 bases between them. Germline V CDR1 and CDR2: MDHEN, SYDVKM. The CDR3 nucleotides are TGTGCCAGCAGTTTAGGGACCGCGGCCCAGCCCCAGCATTTT. Protein sequence: CASSLGTAAQPQHF.

The rearrangement uses TRBV7-8 and TRBJ1-2, with 10 nucleotides matching TRBD1. The trim removed 0 bases at V and 1 base at J, leaving 2 bases unmatched. The CDR3 has 16 residues. Germline V gives CDR1 SGHVS, CDR2 FQNEAQ. This CDR3 reads CASSLAGTGVNYGYTF. The DNA of the CDR3 is TGTGCCAGCAGCTTAGCGGGGACAGGGGTTAACTATGGCTACACCTTC.

The V and J genes are TRBV5-1 and TRBJ2-7, with D possibly being TRBD1 (7 bases). The ends were cut back, 4 bases at V and 6 bases at J, with 23 bases in the middle. CDR3 size: 16 residues. Germline V gene data show CDR1 as SGHRS and CDR2 as YFSETQ. CDR3 residues: CASSPGAGQLTGEQYF. The CDR3 region has the DNA TGCGCCAGCAGCCCCGGGGCGGGACAGCTTACAGGCGAGCAGTACTTC.

Note on this clonotype: A much larger clone lies a single base off, so this may be a read error. V gene TRBV4-3 combines with J gene TRBJ1-1; TRBD1 agrees at 11 bases. The germline CDR1 and CDR2 sequences are LGHNA and YSLEER. V was clipped by 4 bases and J by 5 bases; unmatched bases: 12. There are 17 residues in the CDR3. The CDR3 here is CASSPTRGQGARTEAFF. Written as DNA, the CDR3 is TGCGCCAGCAGCCCAACAAGAGGACAGGGGGCGCGAACTGAAGCTTTCTTT.

This rearrangement joins TRBV2 to TRBJ2-1; weak D call: TRBD2 (6 bases). The germline V and J ends were trimmed by 5 bases and 0 bases, with 14 bases remaining between them. The CDR3 has 16 amino acids. CDR1 and CDR2 (germline): SNHLY, FYNNEI. The CDR3 coding sequence is TGTGCCAGCAGTAGGGGACTGCCGAGCTCCTACAATGAGCAGTTCTTC. Translation gives CASSRGLPSSYNEQFF.

This clonotype has more than one count but fewer than ten. The chain recombines TRBV25-1 with TRBJ1-2; 8 bases align to TRBD1. This CDR3 contains 17 residues. Germline values: CDR1 MGHDK, CDR2 SYGVNS. The V and J ends lost 1 base and 6 bases, in that order; junction bases with no gene match: 13. This CDR3 reads CASSEFGRGRKGDGYTF. CDR3 nucleotide sequence: TGTGCCAGCAGTGAATTTGGCAGGGGGCGCAAAGGGGATGGCTACACCTTC.

In the case of this clonotype: This may arise from a read error, as a much more abundant clone is one base away. The CDR3 reads CASGTRQPYEQYF. CDR3 bases: TGTGCCAGCGGCACTCGACAGCCCTACGAGCAGTACTTC. The chain links TRBV5-4 to TRBJ2-7, with D perhaps matching TRBD1 (5 bases). Trimming shortened V by 7 bases and J by 2 bases, and 13 bases separated the two germline ends. There are 13 residues in the CDR3. Germline CDR1 and CDR2: SGHNT and YYREEE (reference sequence).